This T cell receptor beta chain was identified during a study of cytomegalovirus exposure and HLA in healthy donors. This PCR relied on a set of 60 Vbeta primers and 13 Jbeta primers. Data came from immunoSEQ multiplex PCR; TCRdb stores just in-frame clones and leaves some out. The sample includes around 130,000 clones, under 85% of them seen just once. Germline V gene sequence: CDR1 SGHDT, CDR2 YYEEEE. V was clipped by 0 bases and J by 3 bases; unmatched bases: 5. This CDR3 has 16 amino acids. The table lists this clone with a few counts. The chain uses TRBV5-6 and TRBJ2-2; TRBD1 matches 7 bases. The specimen sequenced was PBMCs. The sequence came from a man between 18 and 29 years old in good health and CMV-seropositive. The CDR3 DNA sequence: TGTGCCAGCAGCTTGGAAGCCAGGGGGTACACCGGGGAGCTGTTTTTT. It translates to CASSLEARGYTGELFF. Variable domain in full (rest from reference TRBV5-6 and TRBJ2-2): DAGVTQSPTHLIKTRGQQVTLRCSPKSGHDTVSWYQQALGQGPQFIFQYYEEEERQRGNFPDRFSGHQFPNYSSELNVNALLLGDSALYLCASSLEARGYTGELFFGEGSRLTVL.